The 7 T cell receptor beta chains listed next were all sequenced from one sample in a study of blood T cell repertoires in COVID-19. This table comes from immunoSEQ multiplex PCR, and its TCRdb copy is limited to in-frame clones, with some not included. Seen here are a few hundred thousand clones, approximately 90% observed once, and the top ten hold over 3.5%. Sequences were obtained from peripheral blood. The origin of the receptors is a woman between 40 and 50 years old with acute or convalescent COVID-19.

V gene TRBV27 combines with J gene TRBJ1-2; TRBD1 is a possible D gene (6 bases). V shed 4 bases and J shed 4 bases, with 19 bases lying between them. Germline V gene sequence: CDR1 MNHEY, CDR2 SMNVEV (reference sequence). The CDR3 is made up of 16 amino acids. In DNA, the CDR3 is TGTGCCAGCAGTTACACGACATCAGACAGGTCCTATGGCTACACCTTC. Encoded protein: CASSYTTSDRSYGYTF.

The rearrangement uses TRBV13 and TRBJ2-3; D unresolved. The CDR3 length is 14 residues. V was pared by 2 bases and J by 2 bases, with 8 bases between. Per the germline V gene, CDR1 is PRHDT and CDR2 is FYEKMQ (reference sequence). Here the CDR3 reads CASSLTGFTDTQYF. DNA for the CDR3: TGTGCCAGCAGCTTAACCGGGTTCACAGATACGCAGTATTTT.

This chain joins TRBV9 and TRBJ1-3; D might be TRBD1 (6 bases). Trimming left V 0 bases short and J 1 base short, with 23 bases between. The CDR3 is made up of 20 amino acids. Per the germline V gene, CDR1 is SGDLS and CDR2 is YYNGEE. CDR3 loop: CASSVGPTGRGAWSGNTIYF. The CDR3 DNA sequence: TGTGCCAGCAGCGTAGGACCTACAGGGAGGGGAGCCTGGTCTGGAAACACCATATATTTT. The entire variable domain, with the rest obtained from reference TRBV9 and TRBJ1-3, is as follows: DSGVTQTPKHLITATGQRVTLRCSPRSGDLSVYWYQQSLDQGLQFLIQYYNGEERAKGNILERFSAQQFPDLHSELNLSSLELGDSALYFCASSVGPTGRGAWSGNTIYFGEGSWLTVV.

The chain employs TRBV19 and TRBJ2-5, with TRBD2 matching 12 bases. Trimming removed 7 bases from V and 4 bases from J; junction bases left unmatched: 13. The CDR3 extends over 17 amino acids. Germline lookup yields CDR1 LNHDA and CDR2 SQIVND (reference sequence). CDR3 loop: CASTLTSGGELGETQYF. The DNA of the CDR3 is TGTGCCAGTACCCTGACTAGCGGGGGCGAGCTCGGAGAGACCCAGTACTTC.

The gene calls are TRBV3-1 (or the pseudogene TRBV3-2) and TRBJ2-5, with a weak D call TRBD1 (5 bases). This CDR3 is built from 13 residues. V lost 3 bases, J lost 2 bases, and 7 bases lay in between. Germline lookup yields CDR1 LGHDT and CDR2 YNNKEL (reference sequence). The CDR3: CASSHRQQETQYF. CDR3 nucleotides: TGTGCCAGCAGCCACCGACAGCAAGAGACCCAGTACTTC.

This clone appeared a single time. The chain carries TRBV15 and TRBJ1-1; a weak D match, TRBD1 (5 bases). The CDR3 sequence is 16 residues long. Between the trimmed V and J ends, which lost 3 bases and 4 bases, there was a span of 18 bases. The germline V gene has CDR1 LNHNV and CDR2 YYDKDF (reference sequence). CDR3: CATSRGTTGRSTEAFF. As DNA, the CDR3 is TGTGCCACCAGCAGGGGGACGACGGGGAGGTCCACTGAAGCTTTCTTT.

A single count supports this clone. The chain is built from TRBV19 and TRBJ1-2; maybe TRBD1 (5 bases). V lost 1 base and J 2 bases, leaving 23 bases between the germline ends. The CDR3 contains 19 residues. Per germline, CDR1 LNHDA and CDR2 SQIVND (reference sequence). The CDR3 DNA follows: TGTGCCAGTAGTATAGCTGGTTCAGGGATCAACACCCAGAACTATGGCTACACCTTC. Amino acid sequence: CASSIAGSGINTQNYGYTF.